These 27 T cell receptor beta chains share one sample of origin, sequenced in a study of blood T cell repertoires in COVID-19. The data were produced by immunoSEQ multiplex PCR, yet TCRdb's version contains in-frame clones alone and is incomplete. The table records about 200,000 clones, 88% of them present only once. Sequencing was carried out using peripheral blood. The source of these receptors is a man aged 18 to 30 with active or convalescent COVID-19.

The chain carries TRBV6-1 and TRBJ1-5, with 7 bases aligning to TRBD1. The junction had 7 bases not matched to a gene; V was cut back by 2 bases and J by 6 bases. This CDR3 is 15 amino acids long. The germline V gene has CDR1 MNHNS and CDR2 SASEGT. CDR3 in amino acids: CASSERRQGGQPQHF. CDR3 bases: TGTGCCAGCAGTGAAAGGCGGCAGGGGGGTCAGCCCCAGCATTTT.

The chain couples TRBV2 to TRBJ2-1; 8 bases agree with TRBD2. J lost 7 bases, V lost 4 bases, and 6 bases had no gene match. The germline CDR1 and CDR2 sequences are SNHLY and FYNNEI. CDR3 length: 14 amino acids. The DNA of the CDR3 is TGTGCCAGCAGTGGTGAGCGGGGGTGGAATGAGCAGTTCTTC. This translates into CASSGERGWNEQFF.

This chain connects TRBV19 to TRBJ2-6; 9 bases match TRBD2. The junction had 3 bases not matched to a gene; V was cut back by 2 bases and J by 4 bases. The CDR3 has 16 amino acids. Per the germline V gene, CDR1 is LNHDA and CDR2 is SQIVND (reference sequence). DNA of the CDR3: TGTGCCAGTAGTATAAGCGGGGGGTCCGGGGCCAACGTCCTGACTTTC. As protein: CASSISGGSGANVLTF.

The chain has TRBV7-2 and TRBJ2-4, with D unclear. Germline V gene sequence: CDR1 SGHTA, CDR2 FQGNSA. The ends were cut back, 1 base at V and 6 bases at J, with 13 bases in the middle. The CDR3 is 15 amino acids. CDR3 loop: CASSLGSERGNIQYF. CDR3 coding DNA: TGTGCCAGCAGCTTAGGGTCAGAGCGTGGAAACATTCAGTACTTC.

In nucleotides, the CDR3 is TGTGCCAGCAGCCGCCCCGGTGGAGGGGTGAATGAGCAGTTCTTC. Translated, it gives CASSRPGGGVNEQFF. The chain employs TRBV7-2 and TRBJ2-1; D might be TRBD2 (6 bases). CDR3 length: 15 residues. Trimming stripped 5 bases from V and 7 bases from J, with 18 bases between. Per germline, CDR1 SGHTA and CDR2 FQGNSA.

In DNA form, the CDR3 reads TGTGCCAGCAGCATCCCAGCCTACGAGCAGTACTTC. Amino acid sequence: CASSIPAYEQYF. V is TRBV5-5 and J is TRBJ2-7, with no clear D. Per germline, CDR1 SGHKS and CDR2 YYEKEE (reference sequence). The V gene lost 4 bases and the J gene lost 2 bases, with 7 bases spanning the gap. There are 12 residues in the CDR3.

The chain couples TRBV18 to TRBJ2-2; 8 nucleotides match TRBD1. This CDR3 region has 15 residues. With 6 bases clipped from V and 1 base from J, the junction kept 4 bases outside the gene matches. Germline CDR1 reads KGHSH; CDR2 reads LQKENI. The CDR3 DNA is TGTGCCAGCTCTCTCAGGGGGCAGAACACCGGGGAGCTGTTTTTT. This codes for CASSLRGQNTGELFF.

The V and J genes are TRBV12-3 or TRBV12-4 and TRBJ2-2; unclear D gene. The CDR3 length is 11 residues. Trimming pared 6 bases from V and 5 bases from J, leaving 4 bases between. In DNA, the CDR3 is TGTGCCAGCAGCAGGACCGGGGAGCTGTTTTTT. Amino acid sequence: CASSRTGELFF.

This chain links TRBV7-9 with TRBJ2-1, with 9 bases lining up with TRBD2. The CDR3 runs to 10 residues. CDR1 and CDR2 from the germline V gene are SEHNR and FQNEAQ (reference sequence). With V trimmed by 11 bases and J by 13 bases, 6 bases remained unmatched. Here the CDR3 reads CAAGGERQFF. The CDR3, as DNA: TGTGCCGCGGGAGGGGAGAGACAGTTCTTC.

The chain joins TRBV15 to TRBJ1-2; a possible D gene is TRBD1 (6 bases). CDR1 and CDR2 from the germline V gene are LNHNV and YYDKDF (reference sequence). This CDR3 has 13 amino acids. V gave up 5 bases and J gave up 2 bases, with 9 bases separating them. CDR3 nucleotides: TGTGCCACCAGCGGAGGACAGAACTATGGCTACACCTTC. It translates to CATSGGQNYGYTF. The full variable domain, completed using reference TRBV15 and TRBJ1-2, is DAMVIQNPRYQVTQFGKPVTLSCSQTLNHNVMYWYQQKSSQAPKLLFHYYDKDFNNEADTPDNFQSRRPNTSFCFLDIRSPGLGDTAMYLCATSGGQNYGYTFGSGTRLTVV.

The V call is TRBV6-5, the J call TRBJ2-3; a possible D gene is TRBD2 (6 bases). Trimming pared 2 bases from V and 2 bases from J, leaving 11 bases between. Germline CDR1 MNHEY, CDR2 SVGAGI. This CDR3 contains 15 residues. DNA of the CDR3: TGTGCCAGCAGTTACCGTCTGCGGGACACAGATACGCAGTATTTT. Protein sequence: CASSYRLRDTDTQYF.

This CDR3 is CASSHGPGNEAFF. In DNA, the CDR3 is TGCGCCAGCAGCCACGGGCCGGGGAATGAAGCTTTCTTT. The chain joins TRBV4-3 to TRBJ1-1; the D is unclear. The CDR3 consists of 13 residues. The germline V and J ends were trimmed by 3 bases and 7 bases, with 12 bases remaining between them. CDR1 is LGHNA and CDR2 is YSLEER in the germline V gene.

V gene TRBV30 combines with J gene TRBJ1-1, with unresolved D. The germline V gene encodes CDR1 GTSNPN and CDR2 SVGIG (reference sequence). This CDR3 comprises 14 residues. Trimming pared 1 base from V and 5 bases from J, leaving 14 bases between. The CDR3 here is CAWSDERGRTEAFF. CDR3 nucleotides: TGTGCCTGGAGTGATGAGAGAGGGAGGACTGAAGCTTTCTTT.

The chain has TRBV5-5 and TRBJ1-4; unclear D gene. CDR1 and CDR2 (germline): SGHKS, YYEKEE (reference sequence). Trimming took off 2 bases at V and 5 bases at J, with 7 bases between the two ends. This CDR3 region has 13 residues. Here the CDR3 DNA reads TGTGCCAGCAGCTTCTTGGAGAATGAAAAACTGTTTTTT. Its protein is CASSFLENEKLFF. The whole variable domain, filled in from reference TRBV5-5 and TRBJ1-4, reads DAGVTQSPTHLIKTRGQQVTLRCSPISGHKSVSWYQQVLGQGPQFIFQYYEKEERGRGNFPDRFSARQFPNYSSELNVNALLLGDSALYLCASSFLENEKLFFGSGTQLSVL.

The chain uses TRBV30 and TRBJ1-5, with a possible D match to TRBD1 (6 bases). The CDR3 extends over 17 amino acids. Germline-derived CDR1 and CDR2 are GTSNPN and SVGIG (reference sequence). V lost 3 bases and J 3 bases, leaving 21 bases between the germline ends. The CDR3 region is CAWSPTDSGAVNQPQHF. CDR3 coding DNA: TGTGCCTGGAGCCCTACGGACTCAGGGGCGGTCAATCAGCCCCAGCATTTT.

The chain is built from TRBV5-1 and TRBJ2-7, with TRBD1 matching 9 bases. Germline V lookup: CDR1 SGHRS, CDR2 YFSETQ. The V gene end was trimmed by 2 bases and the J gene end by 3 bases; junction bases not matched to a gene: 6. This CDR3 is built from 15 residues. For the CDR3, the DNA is TGCGCCAGCAGCTTTCCGGGACAGGGAATCTACGAGCAGTACTTC. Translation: CASSFPGQGIYEQYF.

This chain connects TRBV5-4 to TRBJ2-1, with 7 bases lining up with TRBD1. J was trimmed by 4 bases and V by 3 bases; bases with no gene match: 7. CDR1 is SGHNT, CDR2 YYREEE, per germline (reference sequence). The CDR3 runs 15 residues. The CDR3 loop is CASSYTGQKYNEQFF. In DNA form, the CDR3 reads TGTGCCAGCAGCTATACGGGACAGAAGTACAATGAGCAGTTCTTC.

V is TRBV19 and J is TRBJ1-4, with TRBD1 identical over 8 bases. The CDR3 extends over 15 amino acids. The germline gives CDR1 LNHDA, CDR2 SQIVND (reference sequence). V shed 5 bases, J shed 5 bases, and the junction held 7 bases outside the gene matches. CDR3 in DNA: TGTGCCAGTAGTCTAACGGGACAGGAAAATGAAAAACTGTTTTTT. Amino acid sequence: CASSLTGQENEKLFF.

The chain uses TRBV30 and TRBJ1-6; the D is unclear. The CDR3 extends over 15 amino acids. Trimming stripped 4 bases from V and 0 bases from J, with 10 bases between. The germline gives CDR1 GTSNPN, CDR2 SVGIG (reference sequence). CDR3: CAWTEGLSYNSPLHF. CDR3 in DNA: TGTGCCTGGACGGAGGGCCTCTCCTATAATTCACCCCTCCACTTT.

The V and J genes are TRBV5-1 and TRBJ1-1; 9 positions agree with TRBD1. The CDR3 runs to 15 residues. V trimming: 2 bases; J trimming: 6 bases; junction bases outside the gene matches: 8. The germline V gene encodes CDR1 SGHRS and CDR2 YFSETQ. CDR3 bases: TGCGCCAGCAGCTTATCCGGGACAGGGTTGGCTGAAGCTTTCTTT. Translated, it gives CASSLSGTGLAEAFF.

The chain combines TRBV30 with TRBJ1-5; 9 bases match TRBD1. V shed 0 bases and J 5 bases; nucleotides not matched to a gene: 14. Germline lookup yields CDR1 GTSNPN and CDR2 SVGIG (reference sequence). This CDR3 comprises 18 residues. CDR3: CAWSVSPRRQGVYQPQHF. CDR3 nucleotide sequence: TGTGCCTGGAGTGTAAGTCCCCGAAGACAGGGGGTTTATCAGCCCCAGCATTTT.

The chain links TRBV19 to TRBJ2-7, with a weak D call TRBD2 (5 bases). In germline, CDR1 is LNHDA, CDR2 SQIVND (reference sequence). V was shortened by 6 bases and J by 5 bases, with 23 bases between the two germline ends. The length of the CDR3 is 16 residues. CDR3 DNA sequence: TGTGCCAGTAGAACCTCCCTCTCTAGCCTTACCGACGAGCAGTACTTC. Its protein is CASRTSLSSLTDEQYF.

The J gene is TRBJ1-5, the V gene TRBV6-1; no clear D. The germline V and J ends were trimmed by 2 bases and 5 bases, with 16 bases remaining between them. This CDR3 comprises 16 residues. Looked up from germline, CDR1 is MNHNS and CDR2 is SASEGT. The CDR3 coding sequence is TGTGCCAGCAGTGAACATCCACATCCGGGATATCAGCCCCAGCATTTT. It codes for CASSEHPHPGYQPQHF.

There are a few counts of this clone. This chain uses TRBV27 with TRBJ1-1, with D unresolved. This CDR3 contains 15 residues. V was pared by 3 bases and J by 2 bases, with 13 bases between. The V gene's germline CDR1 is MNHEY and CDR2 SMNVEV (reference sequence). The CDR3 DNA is TGTGCCAGCAGTTTGAGGAGCCAGCTAAACACTGAAGCTTTCTTT. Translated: CASSLRSQLNTEAFF.

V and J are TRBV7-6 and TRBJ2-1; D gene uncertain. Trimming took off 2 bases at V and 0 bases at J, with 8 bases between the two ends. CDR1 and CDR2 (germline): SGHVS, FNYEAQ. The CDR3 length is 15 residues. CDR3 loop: CASSLNTISYNEQFF. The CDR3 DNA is TGTGCCAGCAGCTTAAACACGATCTCCTACAATGAGCAGTTCTTC.

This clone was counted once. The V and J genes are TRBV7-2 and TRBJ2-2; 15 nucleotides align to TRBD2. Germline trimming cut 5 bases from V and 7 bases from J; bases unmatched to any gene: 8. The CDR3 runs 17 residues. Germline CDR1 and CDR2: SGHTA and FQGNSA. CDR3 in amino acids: CASSPGLAGGLGGELFF. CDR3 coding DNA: TGTGCCAGCAGCCCCGGACTAGCGGGAGGGCTTGGCGGGGAGCTGTTTTTT.

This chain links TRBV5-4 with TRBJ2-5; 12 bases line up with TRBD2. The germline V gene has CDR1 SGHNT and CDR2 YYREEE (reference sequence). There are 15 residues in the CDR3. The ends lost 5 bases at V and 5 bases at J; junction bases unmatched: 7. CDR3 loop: CASRPGLAGQETQYF. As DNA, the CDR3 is TGTGCCAGCAGACCCGGACTAGCGGGACAGGAGACCCAGTACTTC. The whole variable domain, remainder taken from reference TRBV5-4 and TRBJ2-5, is ETGVTQSPTHLIKTRGQQVTLRCSSQSGHNTVSWYQQALGQGPQFIFQYYREEENGRGNFPPRFSGLQFPNYSSELNVNALELDDSALYLCASRPGLAGQETQYFGPGTRLLVL.